A single T cell receptor (beta chain) is shown here with its context. There is no known antigen for this receptor. No base-level quality is on record; no much larger clone is a single base apart. The CDR3 starts with the cysteine, ends with the phenylalanine, and has 14 residues. Kept here is only the CDR3 DNA, which spans 42 bases and is read in frame from base 1. From the germline V gene, CDR1 is MGHRA and CDR2 is YSYEKL. The trim is 0 bases for V and 2 bases for J, with a gap of 6 bases between the germline ends. This entry comes from a study of T-cell reconstitution after alpha-beta-depleted transplantation in children (dated by TCRdb to the mid-2010s). Looking at the study overall: Using TCR repertoire profiling, the study quantitatively followed how T-cell immune reconstitution unfolded in children after TCRalphabeta/CD19-depleted allogeneic hematopoietic cell transplantation.

General study outcomes and caveats: The apparently early recovery of alphabetaT-cell counts about two months after transplant reportedly depended on only several hundred rapidly expanded clones that came from non-depleted graft cells. In some patients, the high TCRbeta diversity seen at day 60 was put down to recipient T cells and intrathymic progenitors that had survived conditioning. Over the following months the frequencies of hyperexpanded clones went down, and after one year T-cell counts and TCRbeta diversity were mostly credited to newly produced T cells.

What this sample's treatment or condition label stands for: allogeneic hematopoietic cell transplantation with graft depleted of TCRalphabeta T cells and CD19 B cells. The transplant recipients were children given TCRalphabeta/CD19-depleted allogeneic hematopoietic cell grafts. Libraries were prepared through PCR. Sequencer: Illumina HiSeq 2500. To normalize quantification of the TCRbeta repertoire, the TCR libraries were built with molecular barcoding that relied on unique molecular identifiers. Clones were called with MiXCR by TCRdb after fastp trimmed the public reads at Q25, and only in-frame beta chains were retained. CDR3 protein sequences are deduplicated, and each keeps its most common genes and DNA. The sample table contains about a million distinct CDR3 sequences; only one count was recorded for about 30% of them. Around 30% of the sample is taken by the ten largest.

The clonotype was recovered from a boy younger than two who had a stem cell transplant for SCID, so the T cells may come from the graft donor. The sequenced sample was PBMCs, mostly from graft donor cells, obtained 360 days after TCRalphabeta/CD19-depleted stem cell transplant. The chain is encoded by TRBV4-1 joined to TRBJ2-3; the D gene cannot be resolved reliably. The bases read TGCGCCAGCAGCCAAGACAGGCTCACAGATACGCAGTATTTT. Translated, this is CASSQDRLTDTQYF.